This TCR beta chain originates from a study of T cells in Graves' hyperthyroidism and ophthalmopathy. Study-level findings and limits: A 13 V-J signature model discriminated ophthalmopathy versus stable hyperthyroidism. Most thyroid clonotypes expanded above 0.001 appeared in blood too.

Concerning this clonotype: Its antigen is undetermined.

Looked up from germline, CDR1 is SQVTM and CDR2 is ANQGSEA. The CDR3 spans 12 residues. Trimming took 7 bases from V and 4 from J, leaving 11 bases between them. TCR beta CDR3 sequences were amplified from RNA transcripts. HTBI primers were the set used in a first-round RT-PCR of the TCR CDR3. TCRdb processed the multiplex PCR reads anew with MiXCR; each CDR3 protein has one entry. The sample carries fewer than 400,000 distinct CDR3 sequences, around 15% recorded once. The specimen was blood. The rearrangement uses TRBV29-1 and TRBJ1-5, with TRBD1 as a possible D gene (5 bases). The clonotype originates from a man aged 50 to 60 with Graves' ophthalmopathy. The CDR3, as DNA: TGCAGCGCGCAGGGTCTGAATCAGCCCCAGCATTTT. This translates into CSAQGLNQPQHF.